This T cell receptor (beta chain) was obtained from a study of regulatory T cells in long-lasting Graves disease. Across the study: Newly diagnosed Graves' patients had under 3 months of antithyroid drugs. Study-wide points: Clonotypes that were public and shared totalled a few thousand in persistent patients versus about a thousand in new patients.

Investigators prepared the TCR beta libraries by applying iRepertoire HTBI primers and Arm-PCR of CDR3 regions. TCRdb re-called the multiplex PCR reads through MiXCR, storing one row per CDR3 protein. The sample has about 420,000 distinct CDR3 sequences, about 16% seen once; the top ten hold about 25%. This clonotype was picked up many times. Its antigen is as yet unknown. Documented time point: newly diagnosed GD, antithyroid drugs for less than 3 months. Extracted RNA from PBMCs served as the source of the TCR library. Germline trimming cut 3 bases from V and 5 bases from J; bases unmatched to any gene: 3. This CDR3 region has 13 residues. CDR1 is MNHNS, CDR2 SASEGT, per germline. These sequences were also reported in another study, on T cells in Graves' hyperthyroidism and ophthalmopathy. This second report adds: HTBI primers were used for first-round RT-PCR of the TCR CDR3. Most thyroid clonotypes expanded above 0.001 appeared in blood too.

This specimen was peripheral blood mononuclear cells (PBMCs), taken at new diagnosis, from a patient treated with antithyroid drugs. The chain joins TRBV6-1 to TRBJ2-7, with TRBD2 identical over 8 bases. This TCR was recovered from a woman aged 18-29 years with Graves disease. The CDR3 DNA sequence: TGTGCCAGCAGTGAGCGGGAGGTCCACGAGCAGTACTTC. It yields the protein CASSEREVHEQYF.